What follows are 29 T cell receptor beta chains derived from one specimen sequenced in a study of T-cell memory formation after mild COVID-19. TCRdb passed the 5' RACE reads through MiXCR, listing each CDR3 protein once. Seen here are more than 250,000 distinct CDR3 sequences, 15% to 20% observed once, and the top ten hold more than 20%. The source material was PBMCs or a T cell subset sorted from them (not recorded which). These receptors all come from a man younger than 35 who had mild COVID-19 (a few samples of this study predate the infection). Cell type and time point are not known.

DNA of the CDR3: TGTGCCAGCAGCCAAGAGGGAAGTAATGAAAAACTGTTTTTT. Its translation is CASSQEGSNEKLFF. The rearrangement links TRBV14 to TRBJ1-4, with no clear D. V was clipped by 0 bases and J by 4 bases, with 6 bases between them. This CDR3 comprises 14 residues. Germline loops: CDR1 SGHDN, CDR2 FVKESK.

The chain joins TRBV3-1 to TRBJ2-5; D gene uncertain. Germline V gives CDR1 LGHDT, CDR2 YNNKEL (reference sequence). The V gene lost 1 base and the J gene lost 0 bases, with 6 bases spanning the gap. This CDR3 is 14 amino acids long. DNA for the CDR3: TGTGCCAGCAGCCAAGGACGGAACCAAGAGACCCAGTACTTC. The encoded protein is CASSQGRNQETQYF.

This chain joins TRBV18 and TRBJ2-3; D call uncertain. From germline, CDR1 is KGHSH and CDR2 LQKENI. The V gene lost 4 bases and the J gene lost 4 bases, with 6 bases spanning the gap. The CDR3 extends over 12 amino acids. The CDR3 nucleotides are TGTGCCAGCTCACTAAAGCCAGATACGCAGTATTTT. The encoded protein is CASSLKPDTQYF.

This clonotype occurred a few times. The chain uses TRBV6-2 or TRBV6-3 and TRBJ1-3; weak D call: TRBD1 (6 bases). V shed 6 bases and J shed 0 bases, with 12 bases lying between them. Germline CDR1 MNHEY, CDR2 SVGEGT. This CDR3 has 15 amino acids. The CDR3 loop is CASRDSGFSGNTIYF. For the CDR3, the DNA is TGTGCCAGCAGGGACAGCGGATTCTCTGGAAACACCATATATTTT.

This clonotype appeared a few times. The V gene is TRBV5-1, the J gene TRBJ1-2; 10 bases match TRBD1. The J segment lost 3 bases and the V segment lost 1 base, leaving 9 bases of the junction unmatched. Germline values: CDR1 SGHRS, CDR2 YFSETQ. The CDR3 is made up of 17 amino acids. CDR3 sequence (DNA): TGCGCCAGCAGCTTGACGATCCCCGGACAGGGGGACTATGGCTACACCTTC. Amino acids: CASSLTIPGQGDYGYTF.

This clonotype was counted a few times. V is TRBV13 and J is TRBJ2-3; D is perhaps TRBD1 or TRBD2 (6 bases each). Germline CDR1 is PRHDT and CDR2 is FYEKMQ (reference sequence). This CDR3 has 15 residues. Trimming removed 2 bases at V and 1 base at J, with 10 bases between. The CDR3 nucleotides are TGTGCCAGCAGCTTACTTGGGGGGCGCACAGATACGCAGTATTTT. Translation: CASSLLGGRTDTQYF.

V and J are TRBV20-1 and TRBJ2-1; maybe TRBD1 (6 bases). The germline CDR1 and CDR2 sequences are DFQATT and SNEGSKA (reference sequence). V lost 3 bases to trimming and J lost 10 bases, with 19 bases between them. CDR3 length: 14 residues. CDR3 coding DNA: TGCAGTGCTAGTTTGGCAGGGGACCAAGGCGAGCAGTTCTTC. This translates into CSASLAGDQGEQFF.

V and J are TRBV20-1 and TRBJ2-5; D remains ambiguous. Germline V lookup: CDR1 DFQATT, CDR2 SNEGSKA (reference sequence). CDR3 size: 14 residues. Trimming took 4 bases from V and 0 from J, leaving 12 bases between them. CDR3 DNA: TGCAGTGCTAACGGCAACGTGTACCAAGAGACCCAGTACTTC. It codes for CSANGNVYQETQYF.

This clonotype was seen many times. The chain uses TRBV7-6 and TRBJ2-5; tentative D call: TRBD2 (7 bases). Germline CDR1 and CDR2: SGHVS and FNYEAQ. This CDR3 is built from 13 residues. V shed 4 bases and J shed 5 bases, with 11 bases lying between them. In nucleotides, the CDR3 is TGTGCCAGCAGCTACCCGGGGGGCGAGACCCAGTACTTC. It specifies CASSYPGGETQYF.

This clonotype was counted between two and nine times. The CDR3 region is CAISEPGRGLSPLHF. The CDR3 DNA follows: TGTGCCATCAGTGAGCCCGGCAGGGGGCTTTCACCCCTCCACTTT. This chain uses TRBV10-3 with TRBJ1-6, with 8 bases fitting TRBD1. Germline values: CDR1 ENHRY, CDR2 SYGVKD. This CDR3 has 15 amino acids. Trimming removed 2 bases from V and 9 bases from J; junction bases left unmatched: 6.

This clonotype was picked up a small number of times. The junction does not match germline at one end; this may be a read error. The J gene is TRBJ2-7, the V gene TRBV11-2; 8 nucleotides agree with TRBD1. The germline CDR1 and CDR2 sequences are SGHAT and FQNNGV. This CDR3 spans 12 amino acids. CDR3 residues: CASSITRGPQSF. CDR3 nucleotides: TGTGCCAGCAGCATTACCAGGGGGCCTCAATCCTTC.

V is TRBV4-2 and J is TRBJ2-7; perhaps TRBD1 as D (6 bases). Between the trimmed V and J ends, which lost 4 bases and 5 bases, there was a span of 12 bases. The CDR3 covers 13 residues. CDR1 and CDR2 (germline): LGHNA, YNFKEQ. The CDR3 DNA reads TGTGCCAGCAGCCCGGTGACAGGCAACGAGCAGTACTTC. This translates into CASSPVTGNEQYF.

This clonotype was observed a handful of times. The chain is built from TRBV28 and TRBJ2-7; TRBD1 or TRBD2 may be the D gene (6 bases each). The V end lost 6 bases, the J end lost 4 bases, and 16 bases lay between the germline ends. The CDR3 runs to 14 residues. CDR1 is MDHEN, CDR2 SYDVKM, per germline. This CDR3 reads CASREGGPRYEQYV. For the CDR3, the DNA is TGTGCCAGCAGGGAGGGGGGACCTCGATACGAGCAGTACGTC.

The chain combines TRBV6-5 with TRBJ2-5, with D unresolved. This CDR3 spans 14 amino acids. CDR1 is MNHEY, CDR2 SVGAGI, per germline. The V end was cut by 5 bases, the J end by 3 bases, with 13 bases between. The CDR3 region is CASSVWGSEETQYF. The CDR3 DNA reads TGTGCCAGCAGTGTTTGGGGTTCTGAAGAGACCCAGTACTTC.

The V call is TRBV5-6, the J call TRBJ2-5; weak D call: TRBD1 (6 bases). Trimming pared 4 bases from V and 4 bases from J, leaving 14 bases between. The germline gives CDR1 SGHDT, CDR2 YYEEEE. The CDR3 consists of 14 residues. The CDR3, as DNA: TGTGCCAGCAGCCACTCAGGGGTTGGAGAGACCCAGTACTTC. Translated, it gives CASSHSGVGETQYF.

The gene calls are TRBV6-2 or TRBV6-3 and TRBJ1-2; D is uncertain. Germline assignment: CDR1 MNHEY and CDR2 SVGEGT. The CDR3 length is 11 residues. Trimming took off 2 bases at V and 2 bases at J, with 0 bases between the two ends. CDR3 amino acids: CASSYNYGYTF. The CDR3 DNA sequence: TGTGCCAGCAGTTACAACTATGGCTACACCTTC.

In this sample, this clonotype turned up a few times. The CDR3 DNA sequence: TGTGCCAGCGTCCGCGGCCAGGGGGAAAACGAGCAGTACTTC. Amino acids: CASVRGQGENEQYF. The chain combines TRBV18 with TRBJ2-7; TRBD1 aligns across 7 bases. The V gene's germline CDR1 is KGHSH and CDR2 LQKENI. The CDR3 loop spans 14 amino acids. V was pared by 8 bases and J by 5 bases, with 12 bases of the junction left unmatched.

The CDR3 region is CASRAEVTNTEAFF. The CDR3 DNA reads as TGCGCCAGCAGAGCCGAGGTGACGAACACTGAAGCTTTCTTT. This chain links TRBV5-1 with TRBJ1-1; D is unresolved. CDR1 is SGHRS, CDR2 YFSETQ, per germline. The V gene lost 5 bases and the J gene lost 1 base, with 12 bases spanning the gap. This CDR3 has 14 amino acids.

The chain carries TRBV5-1 and TRBJ1-1; possible D gene TRBD1, 5 bases. Trimming cost V 0 bases and J 6 bases, with 9 bases left between them. This CDR3 region has 13 residues. Germline V gene lookup returns CDR1 SGHRS and CDR2 YFSETQ. The CDR3 DNA reads TGCGCCAGCAGCTTGGGCAGGGATGCTGAAGCTTTCTTT. Translating gives CASSLGRDAEAFF.

This chain links TRBV7-3 with TRBJ2-3; D remains ambiguous. Germline V lookup: CDR1 SGHTA, CDR2 FQGTGA. CDR3 length: 13 residues. V lost 1 base to trimming and J lost 6 bases, with 8 bases between them. The CDR3 sequence is CASSLKKLDTQYF. The CDR3 DNA sequence: TGTGCCAGCAGCTTAAAAAAGCTGGATACGCAGTATTTT.

This clonotype came up a few times. V and J are TRBV6-5 and TRBJ2-1; tentative D call: TRBD1 (6 bases). The length of the CDR3 is 14 residues. From germline, CDR1 is MNHEY and CDR2 SVGAGI. V was pared by 2 bases and J by 2 bases, with 7 bases between. In DNA, the CDR3 is TGTGCCAGCAGTTACGGGGGCGCCTACAATGAGCAGTTCTTC. It is translated as CASSYGGAYNEQFF.

The chain has TRBV12-3 or TRBV12-4 and TRBJ2-2, with 14 bases that match TRBD2. This CDR3 has 17 residues. The J segment lost 5 bases and the V segment lost 6 bases, leaving 8 bases of the junction unmatched. For the CDR3, the DNA is TGTGCCAGCAGGACTCCCGGACTAGCGGGGGGTACCGGGGAGCTGTTTTTT. Protein: CASRTPGLAGGTGELFF.

V and J are TRBV6-5 and TRBJ1-2; D uncertain. Trimming removed 0 bases at V and 8 bases at J, with 10 bases between. This CDR3 has 13 residues. The germline CDR1 and CDR2 sequences are MNHEY and SVGAGI. The CDR3 here is CASSYSMGSGYTF. CDR3 nucleotides: TGTGCCAGCAGTTACTCGATGGGGAGCGGCTACACCTTC.

The rearrangement joins TRBV7-2 to TRBJ2-1; 10 nucleotides agree with TRBD2. Germline lookup yields CDR1 SGHTA and CDR2 FQGNSA. V lost 4 bases and J lost 1; bases outside the gene matches: 4. The CDR3 totals 16 residues. The DNA of the CDR3 is TGTGCCAGCAGCTCGGTAGCGGGGGGTTCCTACAATGAGCAGTTCTTC. Residues: CASSSVAGGSYNEQFF.

There are a few counts of this clonotype. Written as DNA, the CDR3 is TGTGCCAGCTCACAAGGGCAACAGGGGGCTTCGAATGAGCAGTTCTTC. It yields the protein CASSQGQQGASNEQFF. The genes are TRBV18 and TRBJ2-1, with TRBD1 identical over 9 bases. The V gene's germline CDR1 is KGHSH and CDR2 LQKENI. The length of the CDR3 is 16 residues. J was trimmed by 7 bases and V by 4 bases; bases with no gene match: 11.

This clonotype has ten or more counts. The chain carries TRBV12-3 or TRBV12-4 and TRBJ2-4; tentatively, D is TRBD1 (8 bases). Deletions cut 5 bases from V and 6 bases from J, with 14 bases between. The CDR3 length is 14 residues. The CDR3 sequence is CASSKTGEGNIQYF. In DNA, the CDR3 is TGTGCCAGCAGTAAGACAGGGGAGGGAAACATTCAGTACTTC.

The chain recombines TRBV20-1 with TRBJ2-3; possibly TRBD1 or TRBD2 for D (6 bases each). This CDR3 is 17 amino acids long. CDR1 and CDR2 from the germline V gene are DFQATT and SNEGSKA (reference sequence). The V end was cut by 0 bases, the J end by 4 bases, with 20 bases between. In nucleotides, the CDR3 is TGCAGTGCTAGAGATCCTGGGGAGGCAGGGGTCTCAGATACGCAGTATTTT. It yields the protein CSARDPGEAGVSDTQYF.

This clonotype was counted only a few times. V gene TRBV29-1 combines with J gene TRBJ2-7; 7 bases are a match to TRBD1. Germline CDR1 is SQVTM and CDR2 is ANQGSEA. The V segment lost 6 bases and the J segment 0 bases; nucleotides outside the gene matches: 5. The CDR3 length is 13 residues. The CDR3 spells CSVQTGTSYEQYV. The DNA for the CDR3 is TGCAGCGTACAGACAGGGACCTCCTACGAGCAGTACGTC.

The chain links TRBV11-3 to TRBJ2-2; 8 positions match TRBD1. The junction had 4 bases not matched to a gene; V was cut back by 5 bases and J by 8 bases. Germline assignment: CDR1 SGHNT and CDR2 YENEEA. There are 13 residues in the CDR3. CDR3 amino acids: CASSIRTGGELFF. In DNA, the CDR3 is TGTGCCAGCAGCATTCGGACAGGGGGGGAGCTGTTTTTT.